This T cell receptor beta chain was recovered during a study of cytomegalovirus exposure and HLA in healthy donors. Germline values: CDR1 SGHDT, CDR2 YYEEEE. The V and J ends lost 2 bases and 6 bases, in that order; junction bases with no gene match: 5. This CDR3 contains 14 residues. The study ran its PCR with 60 Vbeta and 13 Jbeta primers. Measured with immunoSEQ multiplex PCR; TCRdb has only the in-frame clones, and not every one. This sample has some 120,000 clones, with 74% found just once. These donors counted as nominally healthy when sampled, but unrecorded immune exposures were likely. This TCR was sampled from a woman aged 45-65 years in good health and CMV-seropositive. The genes are TRBV5-6 and TRBJ1-2, with 9 bases matching TRBD1. Material for sequencing was PBMCs. Here the CDR3 DNA reads TGTGCCAGCAGCTTCGGACAGGGGTTAAATGGCTACACCTTC. Its translation is CASSFGQGLNGYTF.